Listed here are 16 T cell receptor beta chains from one sample, sequenced in a study of blood T cells in healthy people across ages. Using a J-beta primer mix together with a sample-barcoded 5' primer, a second PCR was run for about 6 to 11 cycles. One entry per CDR3 protein results from TCRdb running MiXCR on the 5' RACE reads. The data show some 790,000 distinct CDR3 sequences, around 26% seen once. The sequenced sample consisted of blood. These receptors all stem from a woman of 80 years or more in good health.

Regarding this clonotype: A much larger clone differs by one base, so this may be a read error. V gene TRBV20-1 combines with J gene TRBJ2-5; 9 positions match TRBD2. J gave up 11 bases and V 4 bases, and 20 bases lay outside the gene matches. Germline CDR1 and CDR2: DFQATT and SNEGSKA (reference sequence). The CDR3 contains 16 residues. This CDR3 reads CSAKAGLAKIYNEQYF. For the CDR3, the DNA is TGCAGTGCTAAGGCTGGACTAGCGAAAATCTACAATGAGCAGTACTTC.

This clonotype has just a few counts. This clone may be a read error of a much larger clone one base away. This sequence joins TRBV4-3 and TRBJ2-6, with TRBD2 identical over 7 bases. This CDR3 region has 18 residues. Germline CDR1 is LGHNA and CDR2 is YSLEER. CDR3 bases: TGCGCCAGCAGCCCCCGGGCGGGGGTCAACTCTGGGGCCAACGTCCGGACTTTC. Translation gives CASSPRAGVNSGANVRTF.

This clonotype occurred many times. This chain joins TRBV5-1 and TRBJ1-2; 7 nucleotides agree with TRBD1. Germline CDR1 is SGHRS and CDR2 is YFSETQ. The CDR3 loop spans 15 amino acids. V lost 4 bases and J lost 0; bases outside the gene matches: 6. CDR3 DNA: TGCGCCAGCAGCACGGGGACAGCCTCTAACTATGGCTACACCTTC. Translating it yields CASSTGTASNYGYTF.

In this sample, this clonotype turned up a few times. The genes are TRBV5-1 and TRBJ2-2, with 9 positions matching TRBD2. CDR1 is SGHRS and CDR2 is YFSETQ in the germline V gene. The CDR3 runs to 16 residues. V shed 2 bases, J shed 2 bases, and the junction held 4 bases outside the gene matches. CDR3 protein: CASSFLAGDNTGELFF. The DNA of the CDR3 is TGCGCCAGCAGCTTTTTAGCGGGGGATAACACCGGGGAGCTGTTTTTT.

This clonotype came up many times. This chain links TRBV12-3 or TRBV12-4 with TRBJ2-7; D possibly corresponds to TRBD2 (5 bases). This CDR3 spans 19 amino acids. With 5 bases removed from V and 3 bases from J, the gap between germline ends came to 29 bases. Here the CDR3 reads CASSPSALLASSRYYEQYF. CDR3 in DNA: TGTGCCAGCAGTCCCTCTGCCTTACTTGCTAGCTCCCGCTACTACGAGCAGTACTTC.

The chain carries TRBV5-1 and TRBJ2-1; 7 bases align to TRBD2. The J segment lost 7 bases and the V segment lost 3 bases, leaving 16 bases of the junction unmatched. The V gene's germline CDR1 is SGHRS and CDR2 YFSETQ. The CDR3 runs 17 residues. The CDR3 bases are TGCGCCAGCAGCTCACATCTAGCGGCAGGTGAGGTGAATGAGCAGTTCTTC. It is translated as CASSSHLAAGEVNEQFF.

The chain uses TRBV4-1 and TRBJ2-7; 9 bases agree with TRBD2. V lost 1 base, J lost 0 bases, and 4 bases stayed unmatched. Germline V gene lookup returns CDR1 MGHRA and CDR2 YSYEKL. The CDR3 spans 16 residues. The CDR3 protein is CASSQVVSGSSYEQYF. DNA of the CDR3: TGCGCCAGCAGCCAAGTTGTTAGCGGGAGCTCCTACGAGCAGTACTTC.

This clonotype was seen a few times. The V gene is TRBV20-1, the J gene TRBJ2-2; 8 bases fit TRBD1. Germline values: CDR1 DFQATT, CDR2 SNEGSKA (reference sequence). Trimming cost V 3 bases and J 4 bases; bases outside gene matches: 7. The CDR3 sequence is 15 residues long. CDR3 protein: CSARIRTGSTGELFF. Written as DNA, the CDR3 is TGCAGTGCTAGGATCCGGACAGGGTCCACCGGGGAGCTGTTTTTT.

This clonotype appeared a few times. The junction departs from germline at one end; a sequencing error may be responsible. V usage is TRBV7-9 and J usage is TRBJ1-2; no clear D. There are 13 residues in the CDR3. Germline V gene sequence: CDR1 SEHNR, CDR2 FQNEAQ (reference sequence). In DNA form, the CDR3 reads TGTGCCGGCAGCTCGTTCCGGAACTATGGCTACACCTTC. Translated: CAGSSFRNYGYTF.

In the case of this clonotype: The germline gene is not matched at one end of the junction; a read error may be the cause. The chain couples TRBV15 to TRBJ1-2; no clear D. In germline, CDR1 is LNHNV, CDR2 YYDKDF (reference sequence). The CDR3 extends over 15 amino acids. The CDR3 sequence is CVTSRDRLNWGGYTF. For the CDR3, the DNA is TGTGTCACCAGCAGAGATCGATTGAATTGGGGTGGCTACACCTTC. The complete variable domain, with remaining parts taken from reference TRBV15 and TRBJ1-2, reads DAMVIQNPRYQVTQFGKPVTLSCSQTLNHNVMYWYQQKSSQAPKLLFHYYDKDFNNEADTPDNFQSRRPNTSFCFLDIRSPGLGDTAMYLCVTSRDRLNWGGYTFGSGTRLTVV.

This clonotype has a handful of counts. The chain has TRBV14 and TRBJ2-3; tentatively, D is TRBD2 (7 bases). Germline assignment: CDR1 SGHDN and CDR2 FVKESK. The CDR3 runs 16 residues. With 2 bases removed from V and 4 bases from J, the gap between germline ends came to 16 bases. CDR3 residues: CASSQLRGGHPDTQYF. The CDR3 DNA is TGTGCCAGCAGCCAATTGCGCGGGGGCCACCCAGATACGCAGTATTTT. Full variable domain (remainder filled in from reference TRBV14 and TRBJ2-3): EAGVTQFPSHSVIEKGQTVTLRCDPISGHDNLYWYRRVMGKEIKFLLHFVKESKQDESGMPNNRFLAERTGGTYSTLKVQPAELEDSGVYFCASSQLRGGHPDTQYFGPGTRLTVL.

This clonotype was found many times. CDR3 loop: CASSPAEGESYNEQFF. The CDR3, as DNA: TGCGCCAGCAGTCCTGCCGAGGGTGAATCCTACAATGAGCAGTTCTTC. This sequence joins TRBV23-1 and TRBJ2-1; maybe TRBD2 (5 bases). TRBV23-1 is assigned to the ORF class and has an uncertain function. This CDR3 region has 16 residues. V lost 4 bases and J lost 1, with 14 bases in between.

This clonotype showed up many times. The chain is built from TRBV4-1 and TRBJ1-6; 11 positions match TRBD1. Germline-derived CDR1 and CDR2 are MGHRA and YSYEKL. The CDR3 has 15 amino acids. Unmatched junction bases numbered 4, after V lost 4 bases and J lost 8 bases. CDR3 protein: CASSRLGQGDSPLHF. CDR3 nucleotides: TGCGCCAGCAGCCGACTGGGACAGGGGGATTCACCCCTCCACTTT.

This clonotype was picked up a small number of times. The genes are TRBV28 and TRBJ1-6; maybe TRBD1 (5 bases). CDR1 and CDR2 (germline): MDHEN, SYDVKM. This CDR3 region has 18 residues. V was shortened by 3 bases and J by 1 base, with 16 bases between the two germline ends. The CDR3 DNA reads as TGTGCCAGCAGTTTGGGGGTAGGGTTAGGATCCTATAATTCACCCCTCCACTTT. Residues: CASSLGVGLGSYNSPLHF. Full variable domain (missing parts from reference TRBV28 and TRBJ1-6): DVKVTQSSRYLVKRTGEKVFLECVQDMDHENMFWYRQDPGLGLRLIYFSYDVKMKEKGDIPEGYSVSREKKERFSLILESASTNQTSMYLCASSLGVGLGSYNSPLHFGNGTRLTVT.

This clonotype has a handful of counts. The genes are TRBV7-2 and TRBJ2-1, with a weak D call TRBD2 (6 bases). The CDR3 extends over 14 amino acids. Germline V lookup: CDR1 SGHTA, CDR2 FQGNSA. V was clipped by 0 bases and J by 12 bases, with 15 bases between them. The CDR3 loop is CASSLASGPNRQFF. CDR3 nucleotides: TGTGCCAGCAGCTTAGCCAGCGGGCCGAATCGGCAGTTCTTC.

For this clonotype: The CDR3 carries no conserved terminal phenylalanine or tryptophan, so it likely arises from a read error. V is TRBV2 and J is TRBJ1-5; a weak D match, TRBD1 (5 bases). Germline V CDR1 and CDR2: SNHLY, FYNNEI. V shed 6 bases and J shed 4 bases, with 10 bases lying between them. The CDR3 is 13 amino acids. The CDR3 DNA reads as TGTGCCAGCAGCCCAGGGTCAAATCAGCCCCAGCATTGT. It encodes CASSPGSNQPQHC.